These 4 T cell receptor beta chains share one sample of origin, sequenced in a study of metastatic and nonmetastatic thyroid tumors. Using MiXCR, TCRdb re-called clones from the PCR reads. The table has some 15,000 clones, roughly a third seen once. Among the patients, none had received any treatment before thyroid surgery. Sequences were obtained from tumor tissue. The receptors stem from a male donor with papillary thyroid cancer or a benign thyroid nodule (not recorded which). Some clones in this sample may be carry-over from other donors' samples.

This clone was recorded at least ten times. The same CDR3 also results from other DNA sequences found in this sample. The chain joins TRBV2 to TRBJ1-1; D gene ambiguous. Germline loops: CDR1 SNHLY, CDR2 FYNNEI. With 8 bases removed from V and 2 bases from J, the gap between germline ends came to 12 bases. This CDR3 is built from 13 residues. CDR3 coding DNA: TGTGCCAGCTCCGGTCGGGGAAACACTGAAGCTTTCTTT. Amino acid sequence: CASSGRGNTEAFF.

This clone was counted only a few times. The V gene is TRBV6-1, the J gene TRBJ2-7; D is unclear. Germline loops: CDR1 MNHNS, CDR2 SASEGT. Trimming shortened V by 6 bases and J by 4 bases, and 13 bases separated the two germline ends. CDR3 length: 13 residues. For the CDR3, the DNA is TGTGCCAGCAGGCCGACTGGAACATACGAGCAGTACTTC. Protein product: CASRPTGTYEQYF.

On this clone itself: Compared with germline, one end of the junction differs, possibly owing to a read error. The gene calls are TRBV12-3 or TRBV12-4 and TRBJ2-5, with unresolved D. The CDR3 consists of 13 residues. The CDR3 region has the DNA TGTGCCATCAGTTTTTCCCCGCAAGAGACCCAGTACTTC. Translation gives CAISFSPQETQYF.

J is TRBJ1-1 and V is TRBV11-2; the D gene is possibly TRBD1 (5 bases). The CDR3 is 15 amino acids. Germline V lookup: CDR1 SGHAT, CDR2 FQNNGV. V dropped 0 bases and J dropped 4 bases, with 12 bases sitting between them. The CDR3 loop is CASSLDRGESTEAFF. As DNA, the CDR3 is TGTGCCAGCAGCTTAGATCGGGGGGAGAGCACTGAAGCTTTCTTT. Supplemented by reference TRBV11-2 and TRBJ1-1, the full variable domain reads EAGVAQSPRYKIIEKRQSVAFWCNPISGHATLYWYQQILGQGPKLLIQFQNNGVVDDSQLPKDRFSAERLKGVDSTLKIQPAKLEDSAVYLCASSLDRGESTEAFFGQGTRLTVV.